A selection of T cell receptor beta chains follows, all from one sample in a study of shared clonotypes between healthy human individuals. Repertoires were generated with immunoSEQ multiplex PCR, while TCRdb's copy carries only in-frame clones and drops some. The table records more than 2,000,000 clones, more than 80% of them present only once. The material sequenced was naive CD4+ T cells from PBMCs. These receptors originate from a man aged 18 to 35 in good health. Some clones in this sample may be carry-over from other donors' samples. Both conserved end residues are part of each CDR3. D genes are given only for firm matches. Clone size is not always given. Where it is, it says once, few, many or a class for expanded clones.

TRBV21-1	few	-	TRBJ2-7	CASSGATVNGATTPYEQYF	TGTGCCAGCAGCGGAGCGACGGTTAATGGTGCTACCACTCCCTACGAGCAGTACTTC
TRBV12-5	-	-	TRBJ1-2	CASGLVLGANYGYTF	TGTGCTAGTGGTTTGGTACTAGGGGCTAACTATGGCTACACCTTC
TRBV2	once	TRBD1	TRBJ1-2	CASRGRQGAFGYTF	TGTGCCAGCAGGGGTCGGCAGGGGGCTTTTGGCTACACCTTC
TRBV2	few	-	TRBJ2-3	CASRDDTDTQYF	TGTGCCAGCAGGGACGACACAGATACGCAGTATTTT
TRBV7-2	-	TRBD2	TRBJ2-7	CASSLTSGSIGSEQYF	TGTGCCAGCAGCCTCACTAGCGGCTCAATCGGGAGCGAGCAGTACTTC
TRBV6-5	once	-	TRBJ1-5	CASSPTGFLYQPQHF	TGTGCCAGCAGTCCCACAGGGTTCCTGTATCAGCCCCAGCATTTT
TRBV18	-	-	TRBJ1-3	CASSPTATSSGNTIYF	TGTGCCAGCTCTCCAACGGCAACGAGCTCTGGAAACACCATATATTTT
TRBV5-1	-	-	TRBJ1-4	CASTLLGATNEKLFF	TGCGCCAGCACCCTCCTGGGAGCAACTAATGAAAAACTGTTTTTT
TRBV19	-	-	TRBJ1-2	CASSIKTGDYGYTF	TGTGCCAGTAGTATTAAGACAGGAGACTATGGCTACACCTTC
TRBV5-1	-	TRBD1	TRBJ1-4	CASSPEGGTGEKLFF	TGCGCCAGCAGCCCGGAGGGTGGGACAGGGGAAAAACTGTTTTTT
TRBV5-1	-	-	TRBJ1-1	CASSFWQGSSEAFF	TGCGCCAGCAGCTTCTGGCAGGGGTCATCTGAAGCTTTCTTT
TRBV6-5	-	-	TRBJ1-5	CASSLGQYSNQPQHF	TGTGCCAGCAGTTTAGGCCAGTATAGCAATCAGCCCCAGCATTTT
TRBV5-4	-	-	TRBJ1-4	CASSLNRAIGEKLFF	TGTGCCAGCAGCTTAAACAGGGCGATAGGGGAAAAACTGTTTTTT
TRBV10-1	-	TRBD2	TRBJ2-3	CASSGGPTSGSSTDTQYF	TGCGCCAGCAGTGGGGGCCCGACTAGCGGGTCTAGCACAGATACGCAGTATTTT
TRBV18	-	TRBD1	TRBJ2-7	CASSPDRGSEQYF	TGTGCCAGCTCACCCGACAGGGGAAGCGAGCAGTACTTC
TRBV7-2	-	-	TRBJ2-5	CASSQDWVKETQYF	TGTGCCAGCAGCCAGGACTGGGTAAAGGAGACCCAGTACTTC
TRBV7-6	-	TRBD1	TRBJ2-5	CASSLRTGQETQYF	TGTGCCAGCAGCTTACGGACAGGTCAAGAGACCCAGTACTTC
TRBV6-5	-	-	TRBJ1-5	CASSSYQTSYRPQHF	TGTGCCAGCAGTTCCTATCAGACTTCTTATAGGCCCCAGCATTTT
TRBV5-1	-	-	TRBJ2-5	CASSLALDSRGLETQYF	TGCGCCAGCAGCTTGGCCTTGGACAGCAGAGGACTGGAGACCCAGTACTTC
TRBV11-1	-	-	TRBJ2-5	CASSRAEALDRETQYF	TGTGCCAGCTCCCGCGCGGAGGCCTTAGATCGGGAGACCCAGTACTTC
TRBV7-9	-	-	TRBJ1-4	CASSFSAAGTNEKLFF	TGTGCCAGCAGCTTTTCCGCGGCAGGGACTAATGAAAAACTGTTTTTT
TRBV2	few	TRBD1	TRBJ1-4	CASSAPGGGKLFF	TGTGCCAGCAGCGCCCCAGGGGGAGGAAAACTGTTTTTT
TRBV2	-	-	TRBJ1-5	CASSEAQPGSNQPQHF	TGTGCCAGCAGTGAAGCGCAGCCCGGGTCAAATCAGCCCCAGCATTTT
TRBV7-9	-	-	TRBJ2-3	CASSLQGRTDTQYF	TGTGCCAGCAGCTTACAGGGACGCACAGATACGCAGTATTTT
TRBV11-1	-	TRBD2	TRBJ2-7	CASQLAGGDEQYF	TGTGCTAGCCAGCTAGCGGGAGGAGACGAGCAGTACTTC
TRBV28	-	TRBD2	TRBJ2-6	CASSLYASGRAFGGGANVLTF	TGTGCCAGCAGTTTATATGCTAGCGGGAGGGCTTTCGGGGGTGGGGCCAACGTCCTGACTTTC